This passage covers 22 T cell receptor beta chains from one sample sequenced in a study of molecular identifiers for immune sequencing clone quantification. TCRdb re-analysed the PCR reads in MiXCR, keeping a single row per CDR3 protein. Here the sample spans about 630,000 distinct CDR3 sequences, around 25% being singletons. What was sequenced was naive CD8+ T cells from blood, with Jurkat cell RNA spiked in. Regarding subset: FACS-sorted CD8+CD4-CCR7+CD45RA+ naive T cells. The receptors come from a human donor in good health. Some libraries in this study had Jurkat cell RNA spiked in.

As regards this clonotype: Since a much larger clone is just one base distant, this may be a read error. V gene TRBV7-9 combines with J gene TRBJ2-3; no clear D gene. The germline V and J ends were trimmed by 0 bases and 4 bases, with 11 bases remaining between them. The CDR3 spans 15 residues. Germline lookup yields CDR1 SEHNR and CDR2 FQNEAQ (reference sequence). In nucleotides, the CDR3 is TGTGCCAGCAGCTTAGCTTCCCAGCACGCAGATACGCAGTATTTT. Translation gives CASSLASQHADTQYF.

The table lists this clonotype with a few counts. The germline gene is not matched at one end of the junction; a read error may be the cause. The chain carries TRBV7-3 and TRBJ2-6; possibly TRBD1 for D (5 bases). Germline CDR1 and CDR2: SGHTA and FQGTGA. This CDR3 has 15 amino acids. Here the CDR3 DNA reads TGTGGCAGCAGCTCTTCAGGGTTTGGGGCCAACGTCCTGACTTTC. Translated: CGSSSSGFGANVLTF.

In its sample, this clonotype was seen a few times. The CDR3 loop is CASSQGLNTGELFF. Here the CDR3 DNA reads TGTGCCAGTAGTCAGGGACTGAACACCGGGGAGCTGTTTTTT. J is TRBJ2-2 and V is TRBV19; a weak D match, TRBD2 (6 bases). CDR3 length equals 14 residues. V lost 5 bases and J lost 1, with 8 bases in between. The germline V gene has CDR1 LNHDA and CDR2 SQIVND (reference sequence). Full variable domain (remainder filled in from reference TRBV19 and TRBJ2-2): DGGITQSPKYLFRKEGQNVTLSCEQNLNHDAMYWYRQDPGQGLRLIYYSQIVNDFQKGDIAEGYSVSREKKESFPLTVTSAQKNPTAFYLCASSQGLNTGELFFGEGSRLTVL.

The chain is built from TRBV29-1 and TRBJ2-3, with 7 bases that match TRBD1. This CDR3 is 13 amino acids long. V lost 8 bases to trimming and J lost 8 bases; unmatched junction nucleotides: 13. Germline CDR1 reads SQVTM; CDR2 reads ANQGSEA. CDR3 in amino acids: CSSEGAFSATQYF. DNA for the CDR3: TGCAGCTCCGAGGGGGCCTTCTCCGCTACGCAGTATTTT.

The table lists this clonotype with many counts. The rearrangement uses TRBV29-1 and TRBJ2-3; 10 bases line up with TRBD2. CDR3 size: 19 residues. V dropped 0 bases and J dropped 3; count of bases not matched to a gene: 15. The V gene's germline CDR1 is SQVTM and CDR2 ANQGSEA. The CDR3 loop is CSVEDFFPSSGSVTDTQYF. The DNA of the CDR3 is TGCAGCGTTGAAGATTTCTTTCCGTCTAGCGGGAGCGTTACAGATACGCAGTATTTT.

This clonotype has at least ten counts. The chain has TRBV7-2 and TRBJ1-6; D unclear. The CDR3 contains 11 residues. The germline V gene has CDR1 SGHTA and CDR2 FQGNSA. V was trimmed by 8 bases and J by 16 bases, leaving 15 bases between them. The CDR3 loop reads CASADGEQLHF. In nucleotides, the CDR3 is TGTGCCAGCGCAGATGGGGAGCAACTCCACTTT.

This clonotype was seen repeatedly, ten times or more. CDR3 amino acids: CSVVTGGTQPQHF. The DNA for the CDR3 is TGCAGCGTTGTTACAGGGGGCACTCAGCCCCAGCATTTT. The chain carries TRBV29-1 and TRBJ1-5, with 9 bases aligning to TRBD1. The germline CDR1 and CDR2 sequences are SQVTM and ANQGSEA. The CDR3 runs to 13 residues. The J segment lost 6 bases and the V segment lost 4 bases, leaving 4 bases of the junction unmatched.

On this clonotype itself: Being one base from a much bigger clone, this may be a read error. This chain joins TRBV4-3 and TRBJ2-6, with D perhaps TRBD1 (6 bases). V was trimmed by 6 bases and J by 2 bases, leaving 11 bases between them. The CDR3 loop spans 15 amino acids. Germline V gene lookup returns CDR1 LGHNA and CDR2 YSLEER. This CDR3 is CASRPDSPGANVLTF. CDR3 bases: TGCGCCAGCAGACCGGACAGCCCTGGGGCCAACGTCCTGACTTTC.

This rearrangement joins TRBV13 to TRBJ1-1, with D unresolved. From germline, CDR1 is PRHDT and CDR2 FYEKMQ (reference sequence). The CDR3 length is 14 residues. V lost 0 bases and J 8 bases, leaving 13 bases between the germline ends. In DNA, the CDR3 is TGTGCCAGCAGCTTAGGTGGCCTCGGCGGCGAAGCTTTCTTT. It encodes CASSLGGLGGEAFF.

This clonotype has at least ten counts. The rearrangement links TRBV29-1 to TRBJ2-2; no reliable D call. From germline, CDR1 is SQVTM and CDR2 ANQGSEA. The V gene lost 5 bases and the J gene lost 6 bases, with 13 bases spanning the gap. This CDR3 has 13 residues. CDR3 sequence: CSVWLKLSGELFF. DNA of the CDR3: TGCAGCGTTTGGCTTAAACTCTCCGGGGAGCTGTTTTTT.

This clonotype was detected many times. The chain combines TRBV5-4 with TRBJ2-1; 7 positions match TRBD1. V trimming: 5 bases; J trimming: 3 bases; junction bases outside the gene matches: 2. Germline CDR1 and CDR2: SGHNT and YYREEE (reference sequence). CDR3 length: 13 residues. The CDR3 region is CASRRDSYNEQFF. CDR3 bases: TGTGCCAGCAGACGGGACAGCTACAATGAGCAGTTCTTC.

This clonotype was observed at least ten times. The chain links TRBV11-2 to TRBJ2-5; 10 positions match TRBD2. The trim removed 6 bases at V and 2 bases at J, leaving 6 bases unmatched. The CDR3 contains 15 residues. Germline V gene sequence: CDR1 SGHAT, CDR2 FQNNGV. The CDR3: CASSYTSGAQETQYF. CDR3 in DNA: TGTGCCAGCAGTTACACTAGCGGGGCGCAAGAGACCCAGTACTTC.

Comment on this clonotype: One junction end disagrees with the germline gene, perhaps due to a read error. This chain links TRBV10-3 with TRBJ1-4, with D uncertain. CDR1 is ENHRY, CDR2 SYGVKD, per germline. The CDR3 runs 13 residues. The CDR3 DNA reads as TGTGCCATCAGTGAGGCCAATAATGAAAAACTGCTTTTT. Its protein product is CAISEANNEKLLF.

This clonotype was counted many times. This rearrangement joins TRBV7-2 to TRBJ2-7; perhaps TRBD2 as D (5 bases). CDR3 length: 17 amino acids. V lost 3 bases and J lost 3, with 21 bases in between. From germline, CDR1 is SGHTA and CDR2 FQGNSA. CDR3 sequence reads: CASSFKPGVAPYYEQYF. The CDR3, as DNA: TGTGCCAGCAGCTTTAAGCCCGGAGTAGCGCCTTACTACGAGCAGTACTTC. The whole variable domain, remainder taken from reference TRBV7-2 and TRBJ2-7, is GAGVSQSPSNKVTEKGKDVELRCDPISGHTALYWYRQSLGQGLEFLIYFQGNSAPDKSGLPSDRFSAERTGGSVSTLTIQRTQQEDSAVYLCASSFKPGVAPYYEQYFGPGTRLTVT.

The chain uses TRBV11-2 and TRBJ2-3; 9 bases fit TRBD1. The CDR3 has 16 residues. The V gene's germline CDR1 is SGHAT and CDR2 FQNNGV. Losses at the gene ends were 0 bases for V and 4 bases for J; bases not matched to a gene: 5. The CDR3 sequence is CASSLEIQGASDTQYF. CDR3 in DNA: TGTGCCAGCAGCTTAGAAATACAGGGGGCGTCAGATACGCAGTATTTT.

Only a few counts were recorded for this clonotype. V and J are TRBV20-1 and TRBJ2-3, with 14 bases fitting TRBD2. Germline V gene data show CDR1 as DFQATT and CDR2 as SNEGSKA (reference sequence). The trim removed 6 bases at V and 3 bases at J, leaving 14 bases unmatched. The CDR3 has 18 amino acids. CDR3 bases: TGCAGTGCCCACGGACTAGCGGGGGGCGGTGGGGGTACAGATACGCAGTATTTT. Translated: CSAHGLAGGGGGTDTQYF.

With regard to this clonotype: A much larger clone is a single base away; this may be a read error. The V call is TRBV7-6, the J call TRBJ2-5; 7 nucleotides align to TRBD2. Germline lookup yields CDR1 SGHVS and CDR2 FNYEAQ. The CDR3 runs 17 residues. In nucleotides, the CDR3 is TGTGCCAGCAGCTTAGAGCCCAGCGGGGCGTACCAAGAGCCCCAGTACTTC. Translated, it gives CASSLEPSGAYQEPQYF.

The rearrangement uses TRBV28 and TRBJ1-5; D is possibly TRBD1 (6 bases). Germline V gene lookup returns CDR1 MDHEN and CDR2 SYDVKM. The V end lost 2 bases, the J end lost 6 bases, and 11 bases lay between the germline ends. The CDR3 sequence is 14 residues long. The CDR3 nucleotides read TGTGCCAGCAGTTTAAGGGGAGGGGGTCAGCCCCAGCATTTT. Translation: CASSLRGGGQPQHF.

This clonotype was detected ten times or more. The chain employs TRBV20-1 and TRBJ1-4; D possibly corresponds to TRBD1 (5 bases). V was clipped by 4 bases and J by 6 bases, with 12 bases between them. This CDR3 is built from 13 residues. In germline, CDR1 is DFQATT, CDR2 SNEGSKA (reference sequence). CDR3: CSANDRAHEKLFF. DNA of the CDR3: TGCAGTGCTAACGACAGAGCCCATGAAAAACTGTTTTTT.

This clonotype was seen only a few times. This chain links TRBV12-3 or TRBV12-4 with TRBJ1-5, with D possibly being TRBD1 (6 bases). This CDR3 comprises 14 residues. V lost 2 bases to trimming and J lost 4 bases, with 9 bases between them. CDR3 nucleotides: TGTGCCAGCAGTTTAAGGACAGATAATCAGCCCCAGCATTTT. Translating gives CASSLRTDNQPQHF.

This clonotype was seen a few times. The chain joins TRBV7-6 to TRBJ2-3; 9 positions match TRBD2. Germline values: CDR1 SGHVS, CDR2 FNYEAQ. The ends lost 5 bases at V and 4 bases at J; junction bases unmatched: 13. This CDR3 spans 17 amino acids. The CDR3 region has the DNA TGTGCCAGCAGCCCCGGGGGGCCAGCGGGGGGTCCAGATACGCAGTATTTT. It specifies CASSPGGPAGGPDTQYF.

This clonotype was detected once. This rearrangement joins TRBV11-2 to TRBJ1-1; D is uncertain. The CDR3 contains 12 residues. Germline V gene lookup returns CDR1 SGHAT and CDR2 FQNNGV. The CDR3 coding sequence is TGTGTTAGCAGCTACTTGGGCGCTGAAGCTTTCTTT. Its translation is CVSSYLGAEAFF.